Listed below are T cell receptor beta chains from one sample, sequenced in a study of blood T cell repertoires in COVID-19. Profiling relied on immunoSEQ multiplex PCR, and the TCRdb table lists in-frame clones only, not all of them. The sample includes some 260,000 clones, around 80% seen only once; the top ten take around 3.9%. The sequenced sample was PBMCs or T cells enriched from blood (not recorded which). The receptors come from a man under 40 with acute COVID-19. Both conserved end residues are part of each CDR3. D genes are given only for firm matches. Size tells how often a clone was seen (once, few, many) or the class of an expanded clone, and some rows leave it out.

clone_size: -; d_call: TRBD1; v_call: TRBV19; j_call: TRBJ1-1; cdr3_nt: TGTGCCAGTAGCAACAGGGGGGTTTTGTCGGCTTTCTTT; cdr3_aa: CASSNRGVLSAFF
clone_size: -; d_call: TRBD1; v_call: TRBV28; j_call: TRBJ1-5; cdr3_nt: TGTGCCAACGGACAGGGGGATCAGCCCCAGCATTTT; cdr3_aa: CANGQGDQPQHF
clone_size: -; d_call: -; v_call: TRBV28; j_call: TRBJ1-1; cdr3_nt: TGTGCCAGCAGGGGCACCCCCTCCACTGAAGCTTTCTTT; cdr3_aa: CASRGTPSTEAFF
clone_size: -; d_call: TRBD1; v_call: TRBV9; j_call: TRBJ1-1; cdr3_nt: TGTGCCAGCAGCAAAACAGGGGACACTGAAGCTTTCTTT; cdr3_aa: CASSKTGDTEAFF
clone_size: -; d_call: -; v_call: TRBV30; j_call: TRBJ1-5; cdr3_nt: TGTGCCTGGAGACAGGGCAATCAGCCCCAGCATTTT; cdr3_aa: CAWRQGNQPQHF
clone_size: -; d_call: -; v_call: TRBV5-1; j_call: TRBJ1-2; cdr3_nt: TGTGCCAGCAGCTTGGAGCAGGGGTGGGATGGCTACACCTTC; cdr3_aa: CASSLEQGWDGYTF
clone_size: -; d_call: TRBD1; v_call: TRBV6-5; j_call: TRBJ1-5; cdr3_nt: TGTGCCAGCGGACAGGGACAGCCCCAGCATTTT; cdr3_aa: CASGQGQPQHF
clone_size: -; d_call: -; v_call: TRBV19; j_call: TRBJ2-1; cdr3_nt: TGTGCCTCCAGGGGCGACGTCTATGAGCAGTTCTTC; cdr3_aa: CASRGDVYEQFF
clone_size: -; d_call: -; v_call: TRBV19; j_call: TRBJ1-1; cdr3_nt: TGTGCCAGTAGTATTGGTGGCGGGGGGGGTTACAACACTGAAGCTTTCTTT; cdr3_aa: CASSIGGGGGYNTEAFF
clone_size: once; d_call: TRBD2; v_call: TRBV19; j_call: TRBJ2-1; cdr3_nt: TGTGCCAGTGTTAGCGGGAGCAAATACAATGAGCAGTTCTTC; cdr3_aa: CASVSGSKYNEQFF
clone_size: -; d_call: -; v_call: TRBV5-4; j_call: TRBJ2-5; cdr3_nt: TGTGCCAGCAGCTTGGCAGGGGTCGGAGAGACCCAGTACTTC; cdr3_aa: CASSLAGVGETQYF
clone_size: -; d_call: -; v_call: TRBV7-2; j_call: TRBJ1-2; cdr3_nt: TGTGCCAGCAGCTCCCTCCACAGCTATGGCTACACCTTC; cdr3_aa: CASSSLHSYGYTF
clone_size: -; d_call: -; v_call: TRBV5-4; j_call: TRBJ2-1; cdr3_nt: TGTGCCAGCAGCGAAACCGGGAGTAATGAGCAGTTCTTC; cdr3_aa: CASSETGSNEQFF
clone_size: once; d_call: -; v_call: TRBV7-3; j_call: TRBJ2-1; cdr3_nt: TGTGCCAGCAGCTTAAGCGGGAAGCCCAATGAGCAGTTCTTC; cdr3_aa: CASSLSGKPNEQFF
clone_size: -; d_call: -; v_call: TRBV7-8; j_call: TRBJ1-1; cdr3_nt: TGTGCCAGCAGCTTAGCCTGGTCAGGCAGAGCCCCTGAAGCTTTCTTT; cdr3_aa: CASSLAWSGRAPEAFF
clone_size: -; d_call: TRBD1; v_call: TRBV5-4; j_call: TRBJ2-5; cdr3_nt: TGTGCCAGCAGCTACCCTACAGGGGGCGCGGGGACCCAGTACTTC; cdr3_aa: CASSYPTGGAGTQYF
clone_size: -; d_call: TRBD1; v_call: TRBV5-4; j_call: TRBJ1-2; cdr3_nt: TGTGCCAGCAGCTCCCAAGGACAGGGATTAAATAACTATGGCTACACCTTC; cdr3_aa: CASSSQGQGLNNYGYTF
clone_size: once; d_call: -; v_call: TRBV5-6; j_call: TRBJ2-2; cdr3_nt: TGTGCCAGCAGCTCCGTTGGGGAGCTGTTTTTT; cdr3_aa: CASSSVGELFF
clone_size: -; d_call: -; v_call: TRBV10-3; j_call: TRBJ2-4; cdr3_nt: TGTGCCATCAGCGAAGGAGTACTAGGGAGAAACATTCAGTACTTC; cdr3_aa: CAISEGVLGRNIQYF
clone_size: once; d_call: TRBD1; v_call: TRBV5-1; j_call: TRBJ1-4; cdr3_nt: TGCGCCAGCAGCTTCTTACCCACAGGGGGCACTAATGAAAAACTGTTTTTT; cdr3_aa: CASSFLPTGGTNEKLFF